Below, 25 T cell receptor beta chains from the same sample are listed, as sequenced in a study of regulatory T cells in long-lasting Graves disease. HTBI primers from iRepertoire and Arm-PCR of CDR3 regions yielded the TCR beta libraries. TCRdb used MiXCR to reprocess the multiplex PCR reads, holding one entry per CDR3 protein. The sample has 350,000 to 500,000 distinct CDR3 sequences, approximately 22% seen once; the top ten hold 13% to 15%. Time point defined: persistent/refractory GD, antithyroid drugs over 5 years with positive TRAb. RNA from PBMCs was the source of the TCR library. The sample here was peripheral blood mononuclear cells (PBMCs), taken when the disease was refractory, from a patient treated with antithyroid drugs. The origin of the receptors is a female donor with Graves disease.

This clonotype was counted many times. The chain carries TRBV11-2 and TRBJ1-1; TRBD1 might be the D (5 bases). CDR1 and CDR2 (germline): SGHAT, FQNNGV. Trimming removed 1 base at V and 0 bases at J, with 9 bases between. The CDR3 is made up of 15 amino acids. The CDR3 DNA is TGTGCCAGCAGCTTAGGGGGCAGCGTGAACACTGAAGCTTTCTTT. This sequence encodes CASSLGGSVNTEAFF.

Note on this clonotype: With a much larger clone just one base away, this may be a read error. The chain employs TRBV20-1 and TRBJ2-5; D is possibly TRBD2 (6 bases). In germline, CDR1 is DFQATT, CDR2 SNEGSKA (reference sequence). CDR3 size: 12 residues. The CDR3 coding sequence is TGCGGTGCCCTGGGACTCCAAGAGACCCAGTACTTC. This sequence encodes CGALGLQETQYF.

The rearrangement joins TRBV12-3 or TRBV12-4 to TRBJ2-7, with no clear D. The CDR3 runs to 12 residues. V shed 8 bases and J shed 6 bases, with 14 bases lying between them. The CDR3 is CASGHPDREQYF. The CDR3 DNA reads TGTGCCAGCGGCCACCCCGATCGCGAGCAGTACTTC.

Worth noting for this clonotype: A much bigger clone sits one base away, suggesting this may be a read error. In DNA form, the CDR3 reads TGTGCTAGTGGTTCGGTACACGACTTGGGCCCGGGGGGGGTAGACATGAACACTGAAGCTTTCTTT. Translating it yields CASGSVHDLGPGGVDMNTEAFF. The V call is TRBV12-5, the J call TRBJ1-1, with D possibly matching TRBD1 (5 bases). Trimming left V 4 bases short and J 0 bases short, with 33 bases between. This CDR3 has 22 amino acids. Germline V gene sequence: CDR1 LGHNT, CDR2 FRNRAP.

This clonotype was picked up a small number of times. The V call is TRBV5-1, the J call TRBJ2-7; 9 bases line up with TRBD1. The CDR3 runs to 14 residues. Germline values: CDR1 SGHRS, CDR2 YFSETQ. Losses at the gene ends were 6 bases for V and 4 bases for J; bases not matched to a gene: 8. The CDR3 nucleotides read TGCGCCAGCACCGTGACAGGGGGGACTTACGAGCAGTACTTC. This codes for CASTVTGGTYEQYF.

The CDR3 DNA sequence: TGTGCCAGCAGCTTAGATCCCAGGGCTGGGGCCAACGTCCTGACTTTC. It is translated as CASSLDPRAGANVLTF. The chain carries TRBV7-9 and TRBJ2-6; possible D gene TRBD1, 5 bases. CDR1 is SEHNR, CDR2 FQNEAQ, per germline (reference sequence). CDR3 length: 16 residues. V lost 1 base and J lost 2, with 9 bases in between.

The sample holds many counts of this clonotype. This chain uses TRBV11-2 with TRBJ1-1; perhaps TRBD1 as D (5 bases). This CDR3 region has 11 residues. Germline V lookup: CDR1 SGHAT, CDR2 FQNNGV. With 4 bases removed from V and 10 bases from J, the gap between germline ends came to 10 bases. The CDR3 loop reads CASSSGISAFF. In DNA, the CDR3 is TGTGCCAGCAGCTCAGGGATTTCAGCTTTCTTT.

This clonotype was counted between two and nine times. V and J are TRBV12-3 or TRBV12-4 and TRBJ2-1; 8 bases agree with TRBD2. The J segment lost 6 bases and the V segment lost 5 bases, leaving 9 bases of the junction unmatched. CDR3 length: 15 amino acids. As DNA, the CDR3 is TGTGCCAGCAGTCACACTAGCGGCCAGGTCAATGAGCAGTTCTTC. Translated: CASSHTSGQVNEQFF.

This clonotype was detected ten times or more. J is TRBJ1-5 and V is TRBV2; D remains unclear. The CDR3 totals 12 residues. Germline V gene sequence: CDR1 SNHLY, CDR2 FYNNEI. The V and J ends lost 4 bases and 6 bases respectively, with 7 bases between them. CDR3 sequence (DNA): TGTGCCAGCAGTGGGGGAAGTCAGCCCCAGCATTTT. Protein sequence: CASSGGSQPQHF.

This clonotype was detected only a few times. The chain links TRBV7-9 to TRBJ1-3, with 7 bases matching TRBD1. The trim removed 3 bases at V and 0 bases at J, leaving 2 bases unmatched. CDR1 is SEHNR, CDR2 FQNEAQ, per germline (reference sequence). The CDR3 covers 15 residues. Here the CDR3 reads CASSLGQLSGNTIYF. In DNA, the CDR3 is TGTGCCAGCAGCTTGGGACAGCTCTCTGGAAACACCATATATTTT.

This clonotype was observed many times. The gene calls are TRBV7-2 and TRBJ2-5; TRBD2 aligns across 8 bases. The V gene's germline CDR1 is SGHTA and CDR2 FQGNSA. CDR3 size: 15 residues. The V gene end was trimmed by 2 bases and the J gene end by 5 bases; junction bases not matched to a gene: 7. The CDR3 nucleotides read TGTGCCAGCAGCTTAAACGGGAGGGCCGCGGAGACCCAGTACTTC. Translating gives CASSLNGRAAETQYF. Filled out from reference TRBV7-2 and TRBJ2-5, the complete variable domain reads GAGVSQSPSNKVTEKGKDVELRCDPISGHTALYWYRQSLGQGLEFLIYFQGNSAPDKSGLPSDRFSAERTGGSVSTLTIQRTQQEDSAVYLCASSLNGRAAETQYFGPGTRLLVL.

This clonotype was seen at least ten times. The chain joins TRBV20-1 to TRBJ1-6; TRBD1 agrees at 9 bases. Germline V lookup: CDR1 DFQATT, CDR2 SNEGSKA (reference sequence). This CDR3 comprises 14 residues. Unmatched junction bases numbered 10, after V lost 6 bases and J lost 10 bases. The CDR3 nucleotides are TGCAGTGCCACGACAGGGGGAGTGGACTCACCCCTCCACTTT. This translates into CSATTGGVDSPLHF.

The table lists this clonotype with many counts. The chain couples TRBV15 to TRBJ2-5; a possible D gene is TRBD2 (6 bases). The ends were cut back, 0 bases at V and 2 bases at J, with 10 bases in the middle. The CDR3 is 15 amino acids. Germline CDR1 LNHNV, CDR2 YYDKDF (reference sequence). Here the CDR3 reads CATSRDATRQETQYF. The CDR3 region has the DNA TGTGCCACCAGCAGAGACGCGACTAGGCAAGAGACCCAGTACTTC.

This clonotype was counted only a few times. The V call is TRBV15, the J call TRBJ2-7, with 7 bases fitting TRBD1. Germline loops: CDR1 LNHNV, CDR2 YYDKDF (reference sequence). This CDR3 spans 14 amino acids. V was clipped by 3 bases and J by 5 bases; unmatched bases: 7. Here the CDR3 reads CATSSDRVPHEQYF. CDR3 in DNA: TGTGCCACCAGCAGCGACAGGGTCCCCCACGAGCAGTACTTC.

At least ten counts were recorded for this clonotype. This rearrangement joins TRBV2 to TRBJ1-4, with D uncertain. From germline, CDR1 is SNHLY and CDR2 FYNNEI. V gave up 8 bases and J gave up 15 bases, with 13 bases separating them. The CDR3 runs 10 residues. In nucleotides, the CDR3 is TGTGCCAGCCGGGGTGACAAGGTGTTTTTT. Encoded protein: CASRGDKVFF.

This clonotype came up a few times. This sequence joins TRBV20-1 and TRBJ2-3; tentative D call: TRBD1 (5 bases). Germline-derived CDR1 and CDR2 are DFQATT and SNEGSKA (reference sequence). The CDR3 runs to 15 residues. V was trimmed by 0 bases and J by 1 base, leaving 11 bases between them. The CDR3 sequence: CSARDLGRGTDTQYF. Written as DNA, the CDR3 is TGCAGTGCTAGAGATCTGGGGCGCGGCACAGATACGCAGTATTTT.

The chain combines TRBV29-1 with TRBJ2-7; 11 bases align to TRBD1. This CDR3 has 13 amino acids. Per germline, CDR1 SQVTM and CDR2 ANQGSEA. J was trimmed by 4 bases and V by 4 bases; bases with no gene match: 3. CDR3 residues: CSVGTGGTYEQYF. The CDR3 nucleotides are TGCAGCGTTGGGACAGGGGGCACGTACGAGCAGTACTTC.

This clonotype was seen repeatedly, ten times or more. V usage is TRBV28 and J usage is TRBJ2-7, with 7 bases fitting TRBD1. J lost 2 bases, V lost 6 bases, and 7 bases had no gene match. The CDR3 spans 14 residues. The germline gives CDR1 MDHEN, CDR2 SYDVKM. CDR3 in DNA: TGTGCCAGCAGCCCCAGGGACAGTCCCTACGAGCAGTACTTC. This translates into CASSPRDSPYEQYF.

This clonotype was picked up a small number of times. This chain uses TRBV4-1 with TRBJ2-7; D ambiguous. The V and J ends lost 0 bases and 0 bases respectively, with 9 bases between them. Germline CDR1 reads MGHRA; CDR2 reads YSYEKL. The CDR3 extends over 15 amino acids. This CDR3 reads CASSQDGGLSYEQYF. The CDR3 DNA sequence: TGCGCCAGCAGCCAAGATGGCGGCCTCTCCTACGAGCAGTACTTC.

This clonotype was observed at least ten times. The gene calls are TRBV12-5 and TRBJ2-2; 11 bases agree with TRBD1. The CDR3 has 18 amino acids. Trimming removed 4 bases from V and 4 bases from J; junction bases left unmatched: 11. Germline V gene data show CDR1 as LGHNT and CDR2 as FRNRAP. The CDR3 DNA is TGTGCTAGTGGTTCGCCGCTTCAAGGGACAGGGGGCACCGGGGAGCTGTTTTTT. Residues: CASGSPLQGTGGTGELFF.

This clonotype was seen a few times. This chain connects TRBV19 to TRBJ1-5; D possibly corresponds to TRBD1 (5 bases). The CDR3 covers 17 residues. Trimming pared 6 bases from V and 4 bases from J, leaving 22 bases between. Germline assignment: CDR1 LNHDA and CDR2 SQIVND (reference sequence). In nucleotides, the CDR3 is TGTGCCAGTAGGGAAGTGGGACTCCGCGTCGGGAATCAGCCCCAGCATTTT. Translating gives CASREVGLRVGNQPQHF.

The chain recombines TRBV30 with TRBJ2-1; 8 positions agree with TRBD2. Per germline, CDR1 GTSNPN and CDR2 SVGIG (reference sequence). This CDR3 contains 14 residues. The trim removed 0 bases at V and 5 bases at J, leaving 3 bases unmatched. The CDR3 reads CAWSVLAAHNEQFF. The CDR3 DNA is TGTGCCTGGAGTGTACTAGCGGCCCACAATGAGCAGTTCTTC.

The V call is TRBV28, the J call TRBJ2-1; D unclear. CDR3 size: 15 residues. Germline-derived CDR1 and CDR2 are MDHEN and SYDVKM. V lost 5 bases to trimming and J lost 5 bases, with 16 bases between them. Here the CDR3 DNA reads TGTGCCAGCAGTCACCGACAAATTATAGACAATGAGCAGTTCTTC. It encodes CASSHRQIIDNEQFF.

This clonotype was observed a handful of times. This chain uses TRBV6-1 with TRBJ2-7, with D unclear. V was cut by 6 bases and J by 2 bases, with 14 bases left in between. This CDR3 is built from 14 residues. Looked up from germline, CDR1 is MNHNS and CDR2 is SASEGT. Written as DNA, the CDR3 is TGTGCCAGCAGAAGCACGGCTCTGACCTACGAGCAGTACTTC. Residues: CASRSTALTYEQYF.

This clonotype was counted many times. The chain uses TRBV12-3 or TRBV12-4 and TRBJ1-2; D remains unclear. V shed 2 bases and J shed 4 bases, with 8 bases lying between them. CDR3 length equals 13 residues. This CDR3 reads CASSLQASYGYTF. CDR3 in DNA: TGTGCCAGCAGTTTACAGGCTAGCTATGGCTACACCTTC.